The 10 T cell receptor beta chains in this list originate from one sample, sequenced in a study of shared clonotypes between healthy human individuals. Produced via immunoSEQ multiplex PCR; TCRdb's table is partial and in-frame only. Of about 2,200,000 clones listed, 85% to 95% were seen once; the top ten hold 1.5% to 2%. Positively selected for CCR7, the CD45RO-negative cells used as naive CD8 cells excluded terminally differentiated effector memory CD45RA+ cells. Material for sequencing was naive CD8+ T cells from PBMCs. Receptors were obtained from a man in his late teens or twenties in good health. Some clones in this sample may be carry-over from other donors' samples.

CDR3 DNA: TGTGCCAGCAGCTCAAACCGGGCCTCAGGCGCGAACATTCAGTACTTC. Translated: CASSSNRASGANIQYF. The chain recombines TRBV7-9 with TRBJ2-4; the D is unclear. V lost 4 bases to trimming and J lost 7 bases, with 20 bases between them. The CDR3 runs 16 residues. In germline, CDR1 is SEHNR, CDR2 FQNEAQ (reference sequence).

The chain recombines TRBV29-1 with TRBJ2-5; unclear D gene. The better agreement between TRBJ2-7 and the DNA end casts doubt on the J call. This CDR3 spans 14 amino acids. Germline V CDR1 and CDR2: SQVTM, ANQGSEA. CDR3 region: CSVASGLTSYEQYF. The CDR3 DNA is TGCAGCGTTGCGTCCGGGTTGACGTCCTACGAGCAGTACTTC.

This chain joins TRBV9 and TRBJ2-1; D remains ambiguous. V was shortened by 2 bases and J by 8 bases, with 8 bases between the two germline ends. Germline CDR1 SGDLS, CDR2 YYNGEE. This CDR3 is 12 amino acids long. As DNA, the CDR3 is TGTGCCAGCAGCGTTTCTTGGGATGAGCAGTTCTTC. Translated, it gives CASSVSWDEQFF.

In the case of this clone: Within the sample, other DNA sequences also encode this same CDR3. The chain has TRBV27 and TRBJ2-7, with unresolved D. Germline V gene lookup returns CDR1 MNHEY and CDR2 SMNVEV (reference sequence). The CDR3 has 13 amino acids. The ends were cut back, 4 bases at V and 2 bases at J, with 9 bases in the middle. The CDR3: CASSSGLTYEQYF. DNA of the CDR3: TGTGCCAGCAGTTCGGGCCTAACCTACGAGCAGTACTTC.

This rearrangement joins TRBV14 to TRBJ2-3; 10 nucleotides agree with TRBD2. Unmatched junction bases numbered 1, after V lost 2 bases and J lost 2 bases. The length of the CDR3 is 15 residues. Germline V gives CDR1 SGHDN, CDR2 FVKESK. CDR3 protein: CASSQLAGDTDTQYF. In DNA form, the CDR3 reads TGTGCCAGCAGCCAACTAGCGGGAGACACAGATACGCAGTATTTT.

The gene calls are TRBV27 and TRBJ1-1, with D possibly matching TRBD1 (5 bases). The ends were cut back, 6 bases at V and 3 bases at J, with 35 bases in the middle. There are 21 residues in the CDR3. CDR1 is MNHEY, CDR2 SMNVEV, per germline (reference sequence). The CDR3 DNA reads as TGTGCCAGCAGGATCCGGGCTTTTAGACCTGGTGGTGGTTGGGGGGACACTGAAGCTTTCTTT. This translates into CASRIRAFRPGGGWGDTEAFF.

The chain recombines TRBV9 with TRBJ2-5; TRBD1 aligns across 8 bases. Germline V gene data show CDR1 as SGDLS and CDR2 as YYNGEE. The CDR3 contains 22 residues. V shed 2 bases and J 5 bases; nucleotides not matched to a gene: 29. The CDR3 bases are TGTGCCAGCAGCGTGGGGTGGACAGGGCTGTATTTGACCGCCACGGAGACGGAGACCCAGTACTTC. It specifies CASSVGWTGLYLTATETETQYF.

The chain uses TRBV4-1 and TRBJ1-2, with no clear D. Per germline, CDR1 MGHRA and CDR2 YSYEKL. The CDR3 runs to 16 residues. V lost 10 bases and J 4 bases, leaving 25 bases between the germline ends. The DNA of the CDR3 is TGCGCCACCGCACCCCCCGGGAACCTAGCCCCCTATGGCTACACCTTC. Translating gives CATAPPGNLAPYGYTF.

For this clone: The junction does not match germline at one end; this may be a read error. This chain links TRBV14 with TRBJ2-7; 7 nucleotides line up with TRBD1. Per the germline V gene, CDR1 is SGHDN and CDR2 is FVKESK. This CDR3 has 15 residues. CDR3 residues: CASSQGGTALRQHHF. CDR3 nucleotide sequence: TGTGCCAGCAGCCAAGGGGGGACAGCCCTACGACAGCACCACTTC. The full variable domain, its missing parts supplied by reference TRBV14 and TRBJ2-7, is EAGVTQFPSHSVIEKGQTVTLRCDPISGHDNLYWYRRVMGKEIKFLLHFVKESKQDESGMPNNRFLAERTGGTYSTLKVQPAELEDSGVYFCASSQGGTALRQHHFGPGTRLTVT.

The chain couples TRBV4-3 to TRBJ2-1; D is undetermined. Germline V gene lookup returns CDR1 LGHNA and CDR2 YSLEER. This CDR3 region has 15 residues. The V end was cut by 3 bases, the J end by 0 bases, with 9 bases between. CDR3 DNA: TGCGCCAGCAGCCATGATAGGAGCTCCTACAATGAGCAGTTCTTC. Translation: CASSHDRSSYNEQFF.